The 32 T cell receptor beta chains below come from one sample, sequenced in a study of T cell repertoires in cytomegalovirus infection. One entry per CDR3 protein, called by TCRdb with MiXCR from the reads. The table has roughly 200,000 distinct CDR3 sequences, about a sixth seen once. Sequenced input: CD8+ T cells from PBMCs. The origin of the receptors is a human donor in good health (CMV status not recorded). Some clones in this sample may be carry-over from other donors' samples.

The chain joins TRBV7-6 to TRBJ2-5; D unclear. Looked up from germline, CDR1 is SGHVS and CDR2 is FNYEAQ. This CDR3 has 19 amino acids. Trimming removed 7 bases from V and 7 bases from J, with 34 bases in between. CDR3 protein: CASTRYYIQSWPAEVTQYF. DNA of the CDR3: TGTGCCAGCACCCGCTACTATATTCAATCGTGGCCAGCCGAGGTGACCCAGTACTTC.

As DNA, the CDR3 is TGTGCCAGTCGGTCGCCAGGCGGAAATGAAAAACTGTTTTTT. It codes for CASRSPGGNEKLFF. The rearrangement links TRBV6-2 or TRBV6-3 to TRBJ1-4; D remains unclear. Per germline, CDR1 MNHEY and CDR2 SVGEGT. There are 14 residues in the CDR3. V was cut by 9 bases and J by 5 bases, with 16 bases left in between.

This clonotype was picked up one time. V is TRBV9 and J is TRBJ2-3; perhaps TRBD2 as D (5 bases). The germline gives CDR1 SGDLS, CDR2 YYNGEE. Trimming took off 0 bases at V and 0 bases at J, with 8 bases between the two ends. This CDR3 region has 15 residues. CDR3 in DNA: TGTGCCAGCAGCGTAGCGGGAACTAGCACAGATACGCAGTATTTT. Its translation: CASSVAGTSTDTQYF.

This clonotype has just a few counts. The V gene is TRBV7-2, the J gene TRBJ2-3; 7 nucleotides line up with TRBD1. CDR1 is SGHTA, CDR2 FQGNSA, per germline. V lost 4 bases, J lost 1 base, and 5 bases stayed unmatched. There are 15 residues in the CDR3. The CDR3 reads CASSWTGGGTDTQYF. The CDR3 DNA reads TGTGCCAGCAGCTGGACAGGTGGGGGCACAGATACGCAGTATTTT.

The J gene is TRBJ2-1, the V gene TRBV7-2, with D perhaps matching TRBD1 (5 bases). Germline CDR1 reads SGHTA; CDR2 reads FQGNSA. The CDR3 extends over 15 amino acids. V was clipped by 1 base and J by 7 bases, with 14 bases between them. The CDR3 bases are TGTGCCAGCAGCTTAGTTACAGGTCCAGGGAATGAGCAGTTCTTC. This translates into CASSLVTGPGNEQFF. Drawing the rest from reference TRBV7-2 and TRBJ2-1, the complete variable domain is GAGVSQSPSNKVTEKGKDVELRCDPISGHTALYWYRQSLGQGLEFLIYFQGNSAPDKSGLPSDRFSAERTGGSVSTLTIQRTQQEDSAVYLCASSLVTGPGNEQFFGPGTRLTVL.

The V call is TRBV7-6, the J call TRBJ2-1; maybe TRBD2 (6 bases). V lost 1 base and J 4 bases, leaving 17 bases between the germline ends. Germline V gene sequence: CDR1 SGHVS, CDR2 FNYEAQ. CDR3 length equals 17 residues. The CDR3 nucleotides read TGTGCCAGCAGCTTAGGTGTAGGAGGGGACCTTTACAATGAGCAGTTCTTC. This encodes CASSLGVGGDLYNEQFF.

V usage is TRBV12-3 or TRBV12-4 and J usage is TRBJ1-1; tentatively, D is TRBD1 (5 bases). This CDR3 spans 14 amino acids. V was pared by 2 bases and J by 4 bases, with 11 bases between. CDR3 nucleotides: TGTGCCAGCAGTTTATCAGGGTTTGTCACTGAAGCTTTCTTT. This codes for CASSLSGFVTEAFF.

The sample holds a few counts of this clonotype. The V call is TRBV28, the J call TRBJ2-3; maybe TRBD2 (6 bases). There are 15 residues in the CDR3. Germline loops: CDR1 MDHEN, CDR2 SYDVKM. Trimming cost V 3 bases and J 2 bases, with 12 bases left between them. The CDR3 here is CASSLRQGLTDTQYF. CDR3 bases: TGTGCCAGCAGTTTGAGGCAGGGACTCACAGATACGCAGTATTTT.

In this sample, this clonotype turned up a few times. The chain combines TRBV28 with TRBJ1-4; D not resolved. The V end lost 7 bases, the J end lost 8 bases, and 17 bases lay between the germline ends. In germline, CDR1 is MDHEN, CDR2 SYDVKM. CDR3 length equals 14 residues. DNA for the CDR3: TGTGCCAGCAACGTTATCCCTGGAAAAGAAAAACTGTTTTTT. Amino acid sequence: CASNVIPGKEKLFF. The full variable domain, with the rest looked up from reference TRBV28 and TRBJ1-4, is DVKVTQSSRYLVKRTGEKVFLECVQDMDHENMFWYRQDPGLGLRLIYFSYDVKMKEKGDIPEGYSVSREKKERFSLILESASTNQTSMYLCASNVIPGKEKLFFGSGTQLSVL.

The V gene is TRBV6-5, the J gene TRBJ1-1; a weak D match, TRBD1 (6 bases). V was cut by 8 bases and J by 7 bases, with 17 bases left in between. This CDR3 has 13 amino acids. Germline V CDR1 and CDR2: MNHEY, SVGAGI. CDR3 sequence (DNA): TGTGCCAGCTCCCTGACAGGAGACAATGAAGCTTTCTTT. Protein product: CASSLTGDNEAFF.

The CDR3 sequence is CASSLGRGGLNEQFF. For the CDR3, the DNA is TGTGCCAGCAGCTTGGGGCGGGGGGGCTTGAATGAGCAGTTCTTC. J is TRBJ2-1 and V is TRBV7-9; 9 nucleotides line up with TRBD2. Germline V CDR1 and CDR2: SEHNR, FQNEAQ (reference sequence). The CDR3 runs 15 residues. After removal of 3 bases from V and 7 bases from J, the junction contained 7 bases not matched to a gene.

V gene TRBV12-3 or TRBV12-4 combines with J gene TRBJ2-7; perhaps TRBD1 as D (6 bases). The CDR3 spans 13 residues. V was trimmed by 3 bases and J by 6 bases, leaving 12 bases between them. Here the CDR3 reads CASSLGALLEQYF. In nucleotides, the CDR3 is TGTGCCAGCAGTTTGGGGGCCCTCCTCGAGCAGTACTTC.

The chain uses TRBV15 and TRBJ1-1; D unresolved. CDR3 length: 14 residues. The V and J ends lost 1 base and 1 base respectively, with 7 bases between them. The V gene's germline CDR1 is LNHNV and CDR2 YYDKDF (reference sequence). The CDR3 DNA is TGTGCCACCAGCAGAGGGACGGAGAACACTGAAGCTTTCTTT. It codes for CATSRGTENTEAFF.

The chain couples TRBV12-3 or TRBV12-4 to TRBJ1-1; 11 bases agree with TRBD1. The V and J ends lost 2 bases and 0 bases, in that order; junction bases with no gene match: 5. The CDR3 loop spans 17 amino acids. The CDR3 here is CASSLSGQGVVNTEAFF. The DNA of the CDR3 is TGTGCCAGCAGTTTATCGGGACAGGGGGTGGTGAACACTGAAGCTTTCTTT.

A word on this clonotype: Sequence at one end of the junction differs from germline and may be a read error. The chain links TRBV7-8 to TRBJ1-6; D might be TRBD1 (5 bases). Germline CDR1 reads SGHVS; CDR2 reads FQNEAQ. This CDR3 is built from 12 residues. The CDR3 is CASSLETGPLYF. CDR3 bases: TGTGCCAGCAGCTTAGAAACGGGACCGCTATACTTT.

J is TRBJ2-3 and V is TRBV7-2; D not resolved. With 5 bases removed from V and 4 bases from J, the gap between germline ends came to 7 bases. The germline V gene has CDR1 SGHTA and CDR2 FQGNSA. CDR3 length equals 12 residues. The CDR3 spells CASSRPSDTQYF. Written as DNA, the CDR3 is TGTGCCAGCAGCAGGCCCTCAGATACGCAGTATTTT.

CDR3 nucleotide sequence: TGCAGTGCTCGGGACAGGCGGAGTGAAAAACTGTTTTTT. This sequence encodes CSARDRRSEKLFF. The chain uses TRBV20-1 and TRBJ1-4; 8 bases line up with TRBD1. Germline lookup yields CDR1 DFQATT and CDR2 SNEGSKA (reference sequence). With 5 bases clipped from V and 7 bases from J, the junction kept 6 bases outside the gene matches. The CDR3 covers 13 residues.

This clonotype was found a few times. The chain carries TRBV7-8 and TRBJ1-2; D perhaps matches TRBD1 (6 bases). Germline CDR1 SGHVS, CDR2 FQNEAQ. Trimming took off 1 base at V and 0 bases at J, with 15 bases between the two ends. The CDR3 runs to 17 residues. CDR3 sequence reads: CASSLGWGARPNYGYTF. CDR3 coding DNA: TGTGCCAGCAGCTTAGGTTGGGGGGCTCGCCCTAACTATGGCTACACCTTC.

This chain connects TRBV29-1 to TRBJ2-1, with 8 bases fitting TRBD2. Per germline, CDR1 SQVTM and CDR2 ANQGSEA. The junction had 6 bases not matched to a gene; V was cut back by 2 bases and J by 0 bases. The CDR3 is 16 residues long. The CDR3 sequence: CSVEFPTSVSYNEQFF. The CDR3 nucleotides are TGCAGCGTTGAATTCCCGACTAGCGTCTCCTACAATGAGCAGTTCTTC.

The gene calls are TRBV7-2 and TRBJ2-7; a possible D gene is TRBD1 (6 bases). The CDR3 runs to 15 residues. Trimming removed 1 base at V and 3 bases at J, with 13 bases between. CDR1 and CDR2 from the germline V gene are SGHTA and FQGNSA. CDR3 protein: CASSLDPGVVYEQYF. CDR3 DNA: TGTGCCAGCAGCTTAGATCCAGGGGTGGTCTACGAGCAGTACTTC.

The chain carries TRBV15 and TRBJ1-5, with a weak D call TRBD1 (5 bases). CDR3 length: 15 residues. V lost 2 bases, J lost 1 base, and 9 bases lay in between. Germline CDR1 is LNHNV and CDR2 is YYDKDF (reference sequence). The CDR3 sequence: CATSRRGGSNQPQHF. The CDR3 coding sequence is TGTGCCACCAGCAGAAGGGGTGGCAGCAATCAGCCCCAGCATTTT.

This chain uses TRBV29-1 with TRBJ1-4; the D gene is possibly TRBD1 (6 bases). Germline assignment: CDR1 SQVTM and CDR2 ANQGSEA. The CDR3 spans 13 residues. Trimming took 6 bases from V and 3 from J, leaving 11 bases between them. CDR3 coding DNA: TGCAGCGTCGTGACAGGCCCTAATGAAAAACTGTTTTTT. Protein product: CSVVTGPNEKLFF.

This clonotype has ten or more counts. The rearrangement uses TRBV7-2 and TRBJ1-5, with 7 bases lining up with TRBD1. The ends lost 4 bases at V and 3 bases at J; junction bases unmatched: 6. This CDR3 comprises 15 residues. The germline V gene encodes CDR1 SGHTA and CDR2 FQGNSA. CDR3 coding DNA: TGTGCCAGCAGCTCCGGGACAGTTATCAATCAGCCCCAGCATTTT. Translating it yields CASSSGTVINQPQHF.

DNA for the CDR3: TGTGCCAGCAGCTTAGGTCTAGAGGGTTTCTCTGGGGCCAACGTCCTGACTTTC. Translation gives CASSLGLEGFSGANVLTF. The chain is built from TRBV7-2 and TRBJ2-6, with a weak D call TRBD2 (5 bases). The germline CDR1 and CDR2 sequences are SGHTA and FQGNSA. This CDR3 is built from 18 residues. With 1 base removed from V and 0 bases from J, the gap between germline ends came to 13 bases.

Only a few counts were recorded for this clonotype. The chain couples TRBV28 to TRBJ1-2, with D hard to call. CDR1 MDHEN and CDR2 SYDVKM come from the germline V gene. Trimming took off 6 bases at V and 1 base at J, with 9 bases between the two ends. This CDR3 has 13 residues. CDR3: CASSQVGNYGYTF. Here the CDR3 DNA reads TGTGCCAGCAGCCAAGTGGGTAACTATGGCTACACCTTC.

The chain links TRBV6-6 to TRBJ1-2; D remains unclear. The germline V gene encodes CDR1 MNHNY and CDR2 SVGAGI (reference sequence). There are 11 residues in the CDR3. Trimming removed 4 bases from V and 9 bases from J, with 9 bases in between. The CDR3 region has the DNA TGTGCCAGCAGTTCGCCATGGAGCTACACCTTC. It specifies CASSSPWSYTF.

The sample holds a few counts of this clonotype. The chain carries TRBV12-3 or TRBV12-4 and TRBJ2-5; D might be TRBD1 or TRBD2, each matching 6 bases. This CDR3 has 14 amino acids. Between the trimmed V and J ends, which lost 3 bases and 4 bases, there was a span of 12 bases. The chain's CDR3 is CASSFVGGGETQYF. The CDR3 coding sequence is TGTGCCAGCAGTTTTGTGGGGGGCGGAGAGACCCAGTACTTC.

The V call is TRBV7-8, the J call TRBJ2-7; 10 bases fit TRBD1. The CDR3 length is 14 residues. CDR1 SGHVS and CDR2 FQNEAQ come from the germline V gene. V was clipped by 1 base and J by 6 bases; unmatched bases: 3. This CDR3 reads CASSLGRTGGEQYF. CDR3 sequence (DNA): TGTGCCAGCAGCTTAGGCCGGACAGGGGGCGAGCAGTACTTC.

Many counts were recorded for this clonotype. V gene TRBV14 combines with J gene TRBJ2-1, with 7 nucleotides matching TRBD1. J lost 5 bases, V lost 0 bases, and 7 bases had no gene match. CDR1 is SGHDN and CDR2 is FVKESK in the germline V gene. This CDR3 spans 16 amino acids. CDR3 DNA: TGTGCCAGCAGCCAAGATAAGGCAGGGACAGACAATGAGCAGTTCTTC. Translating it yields CASSQDKAGTDNEQFF. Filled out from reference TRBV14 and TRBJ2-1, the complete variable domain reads EAGVTQFPSHSVIEKGQTVTLRCDPISGHDNLYWYRRVMGKEIKFLLHFVKESKQDESGMPNNRFLAERTGGTYSTLKVQPAELEDSGVYFCASSQDKAGTDNEQFFGPGTRLTVL.

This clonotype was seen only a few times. Written as DNA, the CDR3 is TGCAGTGCTAGGGGGCAGTATAACACTGAAGCTTTCTTT. Translation gives CSARGQYNTEAFF. V is TRBV20-1 and J is TRBJ1-1; D is perhaps TRBD1 (5 bases). The germline gives CDR1 DFQATT, CDR2 SNEGSKA (reference sequence). CDR3 length: 13 residues. V was pared by 3 bases and J by 2 bases, with 10 bases between.

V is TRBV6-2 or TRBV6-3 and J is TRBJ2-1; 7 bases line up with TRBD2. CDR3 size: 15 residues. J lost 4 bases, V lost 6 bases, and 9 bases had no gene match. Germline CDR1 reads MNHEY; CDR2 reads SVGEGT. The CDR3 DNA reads TGTGCCAGCAGCTCCAGCGGGGCCACATACAATGAGCAGTTCTTC. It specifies CASSSSGATYNEQFF.

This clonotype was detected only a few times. CDR3 nucleotides: TGTGCCAGCAGTTTTGGACTGCGCACTGAAGCTTTCTTT. Protein product: CASSFGLRTEAFF. This chain uses TRBV6-8 with TRBJ1-1; D uncertain. The CDR3 totals 13 residues. The germline V gene encodes CDR1 MNHGY and CDR2 SAAAGT. Trimming cost V 4 bases and J 4 bases, with 10 bases left between them.